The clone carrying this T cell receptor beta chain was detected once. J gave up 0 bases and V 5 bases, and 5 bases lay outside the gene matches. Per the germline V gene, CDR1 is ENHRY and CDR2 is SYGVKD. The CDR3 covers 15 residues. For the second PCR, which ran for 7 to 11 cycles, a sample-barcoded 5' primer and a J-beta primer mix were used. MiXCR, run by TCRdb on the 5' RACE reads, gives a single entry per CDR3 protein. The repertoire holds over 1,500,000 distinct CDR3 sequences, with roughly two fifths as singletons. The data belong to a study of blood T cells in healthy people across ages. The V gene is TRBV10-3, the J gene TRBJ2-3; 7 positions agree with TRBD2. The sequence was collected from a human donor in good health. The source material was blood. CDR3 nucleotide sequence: TGTGCCATCAGTTTGACTAGCAGAAGCACAGATACGCAGTATTTT. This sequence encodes CAISLTSRSTDTQYF.